Listed below are T cell receptor beta chains from one sample, sequenced in a study of blood T cell repertoires in COVID-19. Clones were sequenced by immunoSEQ multiplex PCR, and TCRdb holds only the in-frame ones, with some missing. The sample consists of roughly 260,000 clones, 86% of them appearing once. Sequencing was carried out using peripheral blood. The source is a man aged 40-49 years who had recovered from COVID-19. Both conserved end residues are part of each CDR3. Fields, in order: CDR3 protein, CDR3 DNA, clone size, V gene, J gene, D gene. D genes are given only for firm matches. Some rows have no size entry. The others give once, few or many, or a class for an expanded clone.

CASSLRASGGNTGELFF	TGTGCCAGTAGCCTCAGGGCTAGCGGGGGGAACACCGGGGAGCTGTTTTTT	few	TRBV19	TRBJ2-2	TRBD2
CASSLQSSGYEQYF	TGTGCCAGCAGCTTACAATCTAGCGGGTACGAGCAGTACTTC	.	TRBV7-9	TRBJ2-7	TRBD2
CASSVVPKNLAGGPDGELFF	TGTGCCAGCAGCGTAGTGCCGAAGAACCTAGCGGGAGGGCCCGACGGGGAGCTGTTTTTT	.	TRBV9	TRBJ2-2	TRBD2
CASSLTGVYGYTF	TGTGCCAGCAGTTTGACAGGGGTCTATGGCTACACCTTC	few	TRBV12-3/TRBV12-4	TRBJ1-2	TRBD1
CASSVPSLAGANTQYF	TGTGCCAGCAGCGTTCCTAGCCTAGCGGGTGCAAATACGCAGTATTTT	.	TRBV7-9	TRBJ2-3	TRBD2
CASSQELSSGGVNSYEQYF	TGCGCCAGCAGCCAAGAACTCTCCAGCGGGGGGGTAAACTCCTACGAGCAGTACTTC	.	TRBV4-3	TRBJ2-7	TRBD2
CASSYSRLDTEAFF	TGTGCCAGCAGTTACTCGCGCCTGGACACTGAAGCTTTCTTT	.	TRBV6-2/TRBV6-3	TRBJ1-1	.
CAISEPGQGVRGYTF	TGTGCCATCAGTGAACCGGGACAGGGGGTTCGTGGCTACACCTTC	.	TRBV10-3	TRBJ1-2	TRBD1
CASSAWRAGDYGYTF	TGTGCCAGCAGCGCTTGGCGTGCAGGGGACTATGGCTACACCTTC	few	TRBV5-4	TRBJ1-2	.
CASSPITGTGNSGNTIYF	TGTGCCAGCTCACCTATAACCGGGACAGGGAACTCTGGAAACACCATATATTTT	.	TRBV18	TRBJ1-3	TRBD1
CASSATSGGASTDTQYF	TGTGCCAGCAGCGCTACTAGCGGGGGGGCGAGCACAGATACGCAGTATTTT	.	TRBV9	TRBJ2-3	TRBD2
CASSLEINPGTEAEQYF	TGTGCCAGCAGCCTAGAAATCAACCCCGGGACAGAAGCCGAGCAGTACTTC	.	TRBV11-3	TRBJ2-7	TRBD1
CASSFSWGLANNEQFF	TGTGCCAGCAGCTTCTCCTGGGGACTAGCGAACAATGAGCAGTTCTTC	.	TRBV5-4	TRBJ2-1	TRBD2
CASSNPPNSGNTIYF	TGTGCCAGCAGTAACCCGCCTAACTCTGGAAACACCATATATTTT	.	TRBV6-5	TRBJ1-3	.
CAGRRKGGGHNEQFF	TGTGCCGGGAGAAGAAAGGGCGGGGGGCACAATGAGCAGTTCTTC	.	TRBV7-9	TRBJ2-1	TRBD2
CASEGQGQQETQYF	TGTGCCAGCGAAGGTCAGGGACAACAAGAGACCCAGTACTTC	.	TRBV18	TRBJ2-5	.
CAISVAGEQYF	TGTGCCATCAGTGTGGCAGGGGAGCAGTACTTC	.	TRBV10-3	TRBJ2-7	.
CASSDQGAVEKLFF	TGTGCCAGTAGTGACCAGGGGGCCGTGGAAAAACTGTTTTTT	.	TRBV19	TRBJ1-4	TRBD1
CASKPGQQYNSPLHF	TGTGCCAGCAAACCAGGACAGCAATATAATTCACCCCTCCACTTT	.	TRBV19	TRBJ1-6	.
CASSLGPPVAGFTDTQYF	TGTGCCAGCAGCTTAGGCCCCCCGGTAGCGGGATTCACAGATACGCAGTATTTT	.	TRBV7-3	TRBJ2-3	TRBD2
CASSLTTSGGAADTQYF	TGTGCCAGCAGCTTAACCACTAGCGGGGGGGCCGCAGATACGCAGTATTTT	.	TRBV7-8	TRBJ2-3	TRBD2
CSSEMGVQGEQFF	TGCAGTTCCGAGATGGGAGTACAGGGTGAGCAGTTCTTC	.	TRBV29-1	TRBJ2-1	.
CASSFLFAGSSYEQYF	TGTGCCAGCAGCTTCTTATTCGCGGGGAGCTCCTACGAGCAGTACTTC	.	TRBV5-6	TRBJ2-7	.
CSAEREHEAFF	TGCAGTGCAGAACGAGAGCATGAAGCTTTCTTT	.	TRBV20-1	TRBJ1-1	.
CASSKGVAGNTIYF	TGTGCCAGCAGCAAGGGGGTCGCCGGAAACACCATATATTTT	.	TRBV7-9	TRBJ1-3	.
CSASGARRFSDTEAFF	TGCAGTGCTAGTGGCGCCCGCCGATTTTCCGACACTGAAGCTTTCTTT	.	TRBV20-1	TRBJ1-1	.
CASSFINSPLHF	TGTGCCAGCAGTTTTATCAATTCACCCCTCCACTTT	.	TRBV6-5	TRBJ1-6	.
CASSESGQANYGYTF	TGTGCCAGCAGTGAATCGGGACAGGCTAACTATGGCTACACCTTC	.	TRBV6-1	TRBJ1-2	TRBD1
CASSSWDMILREQYF	TGTGCCAGCAGTTCCTGGGACATGATACTACGGGAGCAGTACTTC	.	TRBV6-5	TRBJ2-7	.
CASSAYSTDTQYF	TGTGCCAGCAGCGCATACTCCACAGATACGCAGTATTTT	.	TRBV9	TRBJ2-3	.
CASSLQGGNSPLHF	TGTGCCAGCAGCCTACAGGGGGGAAATTCACCCCTCCACTTT	few	TRBV11-1	TRBJ1-6	TRBD1
CAISVFSSGNSYEQYF	TGTGCCATCAGTGTTTTTAGTAGCGGGAACTCCTACGAGCAGTACTTC	.	TRBV10-3	TRBJ2-7	TRBD2
CATRVGAEAFF	TGTGCCACCAGGGTTGGGGCTGAAGCTTTCTTT	once	TRBV19	TRBJ1-1	.
CASSYLLGGRNEQFF	TGTGCCAGCAGCTACCTACTCGGGGGGCGGAATGAGCAGTTCTTC	.	TRBV6-6	TRBJ2-1	.
CASSGAATFDQPQHF	TGTGCCAGTAGTGGGGCAGCCACTTTCGATCAGCCCCAGCATTTT	.	TRBV19	TRBJ1-5	.
CASSSSGTGDIYEQYF	TGTGCCAGCAGCTCCTCCGGGACAGGGGACATTTACGAGCAGTACTTC	.	TRBV11-3	TRBJ2-7	TRBD1